Following are 2 T cell receptor beta chains from one sample sequenced in a study of shared clonotypes between healthy human individuals. TCRdb's copy holds only in-frame clones and misses some; the assay was immunoSEQ multiplex PCR. The sample contains about 2 million clones, about 95% of which appear only once. It was CD45RO-negative cells, positively selected for CCR7, that made up naive CD8 cells, with terminally differentiated effector memory CD45RA+ cells excluded. Sequenced: naive CD8+ T cells sorted from blood. The receptors originated from a man aged 18-30 years in good health.

About this clone itself: The sample has other DNA sequences that encode this CDR3 too. The CDR3 reads CASSLSGELFF. The CDR3 region has the DNA TGTGCCAGCAGCTTGAGCGGGGAGCTGTTTTTT. The chain couples TRBV5-4 to TRBJ2-2; D is undetermined. The germline V and J ends were trimmed by 1 base and 7 bases, with 2 bases remaining between them. The CDR3 runs to 11 residues. Per germline, CDR1 SGHNT and CDR2 YYREEE (reference sequence).

This clone was seen once. The chain combines TRBV13 with TRBJ2-5; unclear D gene. The germline V gene encodes CDR1 PRHDT and CDR2 FYEKMQ (reference sequence). The CDR3 is made up of 14 amino acids. V was shortened by 1 base and J by 5 bases, with 11 bases between the two germline ends. The CDR3 DNA sequence: TGTGCCAGCAGCTTAGAAGGAGAGAGCGAGACCCAGTACTTC. Protein sequence: CASSLEGESETQYF.